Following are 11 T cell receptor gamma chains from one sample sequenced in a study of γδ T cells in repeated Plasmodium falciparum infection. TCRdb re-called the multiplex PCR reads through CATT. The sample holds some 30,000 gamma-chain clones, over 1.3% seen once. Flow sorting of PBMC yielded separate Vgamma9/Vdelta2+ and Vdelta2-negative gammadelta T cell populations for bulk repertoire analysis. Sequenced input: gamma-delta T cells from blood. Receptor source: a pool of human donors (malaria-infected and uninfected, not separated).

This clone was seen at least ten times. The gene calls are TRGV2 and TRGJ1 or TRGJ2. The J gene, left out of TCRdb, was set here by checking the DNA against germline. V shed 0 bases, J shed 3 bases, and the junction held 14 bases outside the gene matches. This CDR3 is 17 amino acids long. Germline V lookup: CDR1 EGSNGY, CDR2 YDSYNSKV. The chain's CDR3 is CATWDGPQVSVYYKKLF. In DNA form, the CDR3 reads TGTGCCACCTGGGACGGGCCTCAGGTGAGCGTTTATTATAAGAAACTCTTT.

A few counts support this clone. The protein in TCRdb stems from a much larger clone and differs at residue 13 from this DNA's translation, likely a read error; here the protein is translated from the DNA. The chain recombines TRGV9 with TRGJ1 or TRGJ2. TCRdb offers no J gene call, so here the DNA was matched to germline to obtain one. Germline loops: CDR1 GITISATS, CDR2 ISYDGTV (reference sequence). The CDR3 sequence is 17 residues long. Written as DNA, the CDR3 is TGTGCCTTGTGGGAGTTTCCGATGTCTGAGAATTATTGTAAGAAACTCTTT. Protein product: CALWEFPMSENYCKKLF.

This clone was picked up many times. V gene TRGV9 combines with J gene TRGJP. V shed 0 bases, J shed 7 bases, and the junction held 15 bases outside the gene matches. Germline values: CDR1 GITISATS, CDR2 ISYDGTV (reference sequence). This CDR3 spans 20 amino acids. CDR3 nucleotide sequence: TGTGCCTTGTGGGAGGTGCGACATCTCCAGGGGGAGTTGGGCAAAAAAATCAAGGTATTT. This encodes CALWEVRHLQGELGKKIKVF.

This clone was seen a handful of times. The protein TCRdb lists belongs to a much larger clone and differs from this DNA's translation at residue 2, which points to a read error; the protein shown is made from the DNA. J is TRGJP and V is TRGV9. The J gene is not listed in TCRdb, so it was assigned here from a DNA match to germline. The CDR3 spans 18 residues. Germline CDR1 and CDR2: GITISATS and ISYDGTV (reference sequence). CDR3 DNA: TGTACCTTGTGGGAGAACTACGCGGGGGAGTTGGGCAAAAAAATCAAGGTATTT. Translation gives CTLWENYAGELGKKIKVF.

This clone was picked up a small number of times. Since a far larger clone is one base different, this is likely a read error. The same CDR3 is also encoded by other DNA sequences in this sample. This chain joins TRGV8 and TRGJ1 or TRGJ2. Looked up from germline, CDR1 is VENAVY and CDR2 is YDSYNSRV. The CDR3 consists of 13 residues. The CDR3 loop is CATWDSAYYKKLF. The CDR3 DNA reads TGTGCCACTTGGGATAGCGCTTATTATAAGAAACTCTTT.

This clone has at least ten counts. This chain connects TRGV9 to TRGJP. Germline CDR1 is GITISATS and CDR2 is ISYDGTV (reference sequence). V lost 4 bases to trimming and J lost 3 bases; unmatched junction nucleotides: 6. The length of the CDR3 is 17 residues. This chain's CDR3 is CALWDNPQELGKKIKVF. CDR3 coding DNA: TGTGCCTTGTGGGACAATCCGCAAGAGTTGGGCAAAAAAATCAAGGTATTT.

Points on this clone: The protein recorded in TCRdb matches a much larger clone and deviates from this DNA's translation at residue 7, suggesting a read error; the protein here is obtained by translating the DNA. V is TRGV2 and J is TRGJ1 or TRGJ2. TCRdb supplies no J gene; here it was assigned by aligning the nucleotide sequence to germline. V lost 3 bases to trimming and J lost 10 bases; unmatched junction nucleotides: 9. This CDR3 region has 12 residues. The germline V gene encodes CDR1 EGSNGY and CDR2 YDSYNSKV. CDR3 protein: CATWDRRLKKLF. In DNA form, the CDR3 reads TGTGCCACCTGGGACCGGCGCTTAAAGAAACTCTTT.

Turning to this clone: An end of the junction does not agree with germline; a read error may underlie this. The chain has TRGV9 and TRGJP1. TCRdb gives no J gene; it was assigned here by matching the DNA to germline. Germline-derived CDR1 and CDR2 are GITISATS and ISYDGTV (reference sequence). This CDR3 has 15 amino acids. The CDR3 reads CALWKKNTTGWIKIF. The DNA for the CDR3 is TGTGCCTTGTGGAAGAAAAATACCACTGGTTGGATCAAGATATTT.

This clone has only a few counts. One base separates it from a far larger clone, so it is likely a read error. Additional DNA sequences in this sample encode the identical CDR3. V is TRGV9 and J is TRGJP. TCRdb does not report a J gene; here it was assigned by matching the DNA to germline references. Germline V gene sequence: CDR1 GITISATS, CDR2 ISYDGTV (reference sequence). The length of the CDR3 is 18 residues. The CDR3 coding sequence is TGTGCCTTGTGGGAGGTGGAACCTCAAGAGTTGGGTAAAAAAATCAAGGTATTT. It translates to CALWEVEPQELGKKIKVF.

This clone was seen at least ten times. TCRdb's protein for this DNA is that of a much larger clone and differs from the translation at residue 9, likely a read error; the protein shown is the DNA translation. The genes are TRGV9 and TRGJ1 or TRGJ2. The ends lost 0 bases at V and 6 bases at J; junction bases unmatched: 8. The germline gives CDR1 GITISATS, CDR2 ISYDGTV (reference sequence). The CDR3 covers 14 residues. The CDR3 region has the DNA TGTGCCTTGTGGGAGGTGCTCCTTAGTTATAAGAAACTCTTT. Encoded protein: CALWEVLLSYKKLF.

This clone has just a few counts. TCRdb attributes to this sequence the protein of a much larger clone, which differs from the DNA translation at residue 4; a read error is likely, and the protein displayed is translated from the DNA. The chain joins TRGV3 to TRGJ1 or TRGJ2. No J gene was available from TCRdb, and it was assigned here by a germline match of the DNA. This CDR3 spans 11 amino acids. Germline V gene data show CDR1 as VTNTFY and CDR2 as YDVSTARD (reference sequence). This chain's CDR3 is CATRERYKKLF. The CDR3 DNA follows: TGTGCCACCCGGGAAAGGTATAAGAAACTCTTT.